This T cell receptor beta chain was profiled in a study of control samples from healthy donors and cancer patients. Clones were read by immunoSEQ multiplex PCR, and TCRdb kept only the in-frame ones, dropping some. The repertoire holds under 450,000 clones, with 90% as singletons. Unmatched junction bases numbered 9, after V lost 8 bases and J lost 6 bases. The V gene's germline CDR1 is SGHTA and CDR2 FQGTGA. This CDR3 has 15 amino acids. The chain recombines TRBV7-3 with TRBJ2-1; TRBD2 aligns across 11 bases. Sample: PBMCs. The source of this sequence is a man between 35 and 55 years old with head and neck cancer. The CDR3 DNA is TGTGCCAGCGCGGCCGGGACTAGCGGCCGCAATGAGCAGTTCTTC. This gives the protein CASAAGTSGRNEQFF.